Below, 7 T cell receptor beta chains from the same sample are listed, as sequenced in a study of T cells in Graves' hyperthyroidism and ophthalmopathy. RNA transcripts served as the template for amplifying TCR beta CDR3 regions. First-round RT-PCR targeting the TCR CDR3 was performed with the HTBI primer set. TCRdb independently ran MiXCR on the multiplex PCR reads; one entry per CDR3 protein. The profile shows 390,000 or so distinct CDR3 sequences, about 15% of them singletons. Sample: blood. All receptors come from a man between 18 and 29 years old with Graves' ophthalmopathy.

Many counts were recorded for this clonotype. The chain couples TRBV2 to TRBJ1-2; D remains ambiguous. The CDR3 has 13 amino acids. V was trimmed by 2 bases and J by 4 bases, leaving 8 bases between them. Germline CDR1 is SNHLY and CDR2 is FYNNEI. Here the CDR3 DNA reads TGTGCCAGCAGTGAATTGGGCAGCTATGGCTACACCTTC. This codes for CASSELGSYGYTF.

This clonotype was counted only a few times. CDR3 coding DNA: TGTGCCAGTACCCCCCGTCCCGAGGCCCAGCCCCAGCATTTT. Protein product: CASTPRPEAQPQHF. The genes are TRBV19 and TRBJ1-5; D unclear. CDR3 length equals 14 residues. Between the trimmed V and J ends, which lost 7 bases and 7 bases, there was a span of 17 bases. The germline gives CDR1 LNHDA, CDR2 SQIVND (reference sequence).

The chain joins TRBV7-6 to TRBJ2-7, with TRBD2 as a possible D gene (7 bases). V lost 3 bases and J lost 2, with 17 bases in between. This CDR3 region has 16 residues. The germline gives CDR1 SGHVS, CDR2 FNYEAQ. The CDR3 reads CASSLEGGNSPYEQYF. The CDR3 bases are TGTGCCAGCAGCTTGGAGGGGGGGAATTCCCCCTACGAGCAGTACTTC. The entire variable domain, with the rest obtained from reference TRBV7-6 and TRBJ2-7, is as follows: GAGVSQSPRYKVTKRGQDVALRCDPISGHVSLYWYRQALGQGPEFLTYFNYEAQQDKSGLPNDRFSAERPEGSISTLTIQRTEQRDSAMYRCASSLEGGNSPYEQYFGPGTRLTVT.

This clonotype was counted ten times or more. The rearrangement links TRBV9 to TRBJ2-1, with D tentatively TRBD1 (7 bases). CDR1 and CDR2 from the germline V gene are SGDLS and YYNGEE. Trimming took 0 bases from V and 5 from J, leaving 9 bases between them. This CDR3 comprises 14 residues. The CDR3 bases are TGTGCCAGCAGCGTAGCAGGGGGGAACAATGAGCAGTTCTTC. Translated, it gives CASSVAGGNNEQFF.

V gene TRBV6-9 combines with J gene TRBJ2-4, with a possible D match to TRBD2 (5 bases). V lost 3 bases and J lost 1, with 16 bases in between. The CDR3 runs 17 residues. Germline loops: CDR1 MNHGY, CDR2 SVAAGI. This CDR3 reads CASSYPNPGLAKNIQYF. In DNA, the CDR3 is TGTGCCAGCAGTTACCCTAACCCCGGACTGGCCAAAAACATTCAGTACTTC.

This clonotype was seen many times. V is TRBV18 and J is TRBJ2-1; a possible D gene is TRBD1 (5 bases). Germline V gene sequence: CDR1 KGHSH, CDR2 LQKENI. Trimming left V 8 bases short and J 7 bases short, with 15 bases between. The CDR3 sequence is 13 residues long. CDR3 in amino acids: CASHFQGANEQFF. CDR3 coding DNA: TGTGCCAGCCACTTCCAAGGGGCGAATGAGCAGTTCTTC.

This clonotype came up many times. This sequence joins TRBV5-1 and TRBJ1-4; D is undetermined. Trimming took off 2 bases at V and 8 bases at J, with 13 bases between the two ends. Germline V gene lookup returns CDR1 SGHRS and CDR2 YFSETQ. The CDR3 length is 14 residues. CDR3 coding DNA: TGCGCCAGCAGCTTAACAACCAGTAAGGAAAAACTGTTTTTT. It encodes CASSLTTSKEKLFF.